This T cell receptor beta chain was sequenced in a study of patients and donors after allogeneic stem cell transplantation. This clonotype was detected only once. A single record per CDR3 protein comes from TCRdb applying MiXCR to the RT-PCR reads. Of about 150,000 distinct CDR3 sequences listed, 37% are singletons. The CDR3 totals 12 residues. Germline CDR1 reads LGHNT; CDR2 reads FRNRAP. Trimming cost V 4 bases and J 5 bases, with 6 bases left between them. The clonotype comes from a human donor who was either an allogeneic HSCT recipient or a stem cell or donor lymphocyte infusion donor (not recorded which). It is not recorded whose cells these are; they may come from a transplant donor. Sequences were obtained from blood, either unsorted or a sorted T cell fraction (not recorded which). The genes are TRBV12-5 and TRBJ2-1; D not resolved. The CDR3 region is CASGWHDNEQFF. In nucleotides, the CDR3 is TGTGCTAGTGGTTGGCATGACAATGAGCAGTTCTTC.